The 30 T cell receptor beta chains given below trace back to one sample, sequenced in a study of blood T cell repertoires in COVID-19. Profiling relied on immunoSEQ multiplex PCR, and the TCRdb table lists in-frame clones only, not all of them. The sample records a few hundred thousand clones, more than 80% being singletons. Input material: PBMCs or T cells enriched from blood (not recorded which). The receptors derive from a man aged 30 to 45 who had recovered from COVID-19.

The chain links TRBV19 to TRBJ2-5; D is ambiguous. The V and J ends lost 3 bases and 5 bases respectively, with 7 bases between them. The CDR3 covers 12 residues. Per germline, CDR1 LNHDA and CDR2 SQIVND (reference sequence). The DNA of the CDR3 is TGTGCCAGTAGTATGCAGTATGAGACCCAGTACTTC. This codes for CASSMQYETQYF.

The chain links TRBV28 to TRBJ2-1, with 12 bases identical to TRBD2. The germline V gene encodes CDR1 MDHEN and CDR2 SYDVKM. This CDR3 contains 14 residues. The V and J ends lost 5 bases and 10 bases, in that order; junction bases with no gene match: 6. The CDR3 nucleotides read TGTGCCAGCAGTCCGACTAGCGGGAGTCGGGAGCAGTTCTTC. It is translated as CASSPTSGSREQFF.

This rearrangement joins TRBV5-8 to TRBJ2-1, with 9 bases matching TRBD2. J gave up 8 bases and V 2 bases, and 8 bases lay outside the gene matches. The length of the CDR3 is 15 residues. Looked up from germline, CDR1 is SGHTS and CDR2 is YDEGEE. DNA for the CDR3: TGTGCCAGCAGCTTAGTTTCTAGCGGGATTGATGAGCAGTTCTTC. Translated, it gives CASSLVSSGIDEQFF.

The rearrangement joins TRBV5-4 to TRBJ1-2, with D possibly TRBD1 on 5 matching bases. The germline CDR1 and CDR2 sequences are SGHNT and YYREEE (reference sequence). The length of the CDR3 is 15 residues. Trimming removed 4 bases from V and 2 bases from J, with 15 bases in between. CDR3 DNA: TGTGCCAGCAGCACCCGGGACTCGAAAAACTATGGCTACACCTTC. Amino acids: CASSTRDSKNYGYTF.

V usage is TRBV12-3 or TRBV12-4 and J usage is TRBJ2-1; D is possibly TRBD2 (5 bases). With 6 bases removed from V and 8 bases from J, the gap between germline ends came to 11 bases. The CDR3 has 12 amino acids. CDR3 sequence reads: CASSRTRHEQFF. The CDR3 DNA sequence: TGTGCCAGCAGCCGTACTAGGCATGAGCAGTTCTTC.

The chain has TRBV27 and TRBJ2-4, with a possible D match to TRBD1 (6 bases). Trimming took 5 bases from V and 3 from J, leaving 17 bases between them. From germline, CDR1 is MNHEY and CDR2 SMNVEV (reference sequence). The CDR3 totals 16 residues. CDR3 loop: CASSPAPTGIKNIQYF. As DNA, the CDR3 is TGTGCCAGCAGTCCCGCCCCTACAGGGATCAAAAACATTCAGTACTTC.

The chain employs TRBV12-3 or TRBV12-4 and TRBJ2-7; 10 bases line up with TRBD1. V lost 5 bases, J lost 12 bases, and 7 bases stayed unmatched. There are 12 residues in the CDR3. CDR3 nucleotides: TGTGCCAGCAGTCCCGGGACAGGGGCAACGTACTTC. Translated, it gives CASSPGTGATYF.

This clone was recorded only once. V is TRBV7-9 and J is TRBJ1-6, with 8 bases aligning to TRBD1. CDR1 and CDR2 from the germline V gene are SEHNR and FQNEAQ (reference sequence). V trimming: 5 bases; J trimming: 6 bases; junction bases outside the gene matches: 6. The CDR3 has 15 amino acids. CDR3 nucleotide sequence: TGTGCCAGCAGCCCAGACAGGGGTGGTAATTCACCCCTCCACTTT. Translating it yields CASSPDRGGNSPLHF.

The CDR3 DNA sequence: TGTGCCAGCAGCTCCGGTAGGGGCGGGAGGTATTTT. It codes for CASSSGRGGRYF. This rearrangement joins TRBV7-9 to TRBJ2-3; 7 bases map to TRBD2. The CDR3 runs 12 residues. Losses at the gene ends were 4 bases for V and 14 bases for J; bases not matched to a gene: 9. Germline CDR1 SEHNR, CDR2 FQNEAQ (reference sequence). The full variable domain, with the rest looked up from reference TRBV7-9 and TRBJ2-3, is DTGVSQNPRHKITKRGQNVTFRCDPISEHNRLYWYRQTLGQGPEFLTYFQNEAQLEKSRLLSDRFSAERPKGSFSTLEIQRTEQGDSAMYLCASSSGRGGRYFGPGTRLTVL.

This chain links TRBV14 with TRBJ2-2, with a possible D match to TRBD2 (6 bases). Trimming shortened V by 6 bases and J by 9 bases, and 14 bases separated the two germline ends. The CDR3 consists of 13 residues. From germline, CDR1 is SGHDN and CDR2 FVKESK. CDR3 loop: CASSRDGGRELFF. CDR3 DNA sequence: TGTGCCAGCAGTCGGGACGGCGGGAGGGAGCTGTTTTTT.

The chain is built from TRBV7-8 and TRBJ1-4, with 7 positions matching TRBD1. J was trimmed by 4 bases and V by 5 bases; bases with no gene match: 7. Germline V gives CDR1 SGHVS, CDR2 FQNEAQ. This CDR3 is built from 15 residues. As DNA, the CDR3 is TGTGCCAGCAGCGAGGGGGACAGAGTTAATGAAAAACTGTTTTTT. Encoded protein: CASSEGDRVNEKLFF.

The genes are TRBV9 and TRBJ2-7, with 11 bases identical to TRBD1. Germline V lookup: CDR1 SGDLS, CDR2 YYNGEE. The CDR3 extends over 13 amino acids. The ends lost 8 bases at V and 5 bases at J; junction bases unmatched: 6. The CDR3 region is CASSRDRGDEQYF. Here the CDR3 DNA reads TGTGCCAGTTCCCGGGACAGGGGGGACGAGCAGTACTTC.

V is TRBV7-9 and J is TRBJ2-5, with 10 bases aligning to TRBD1. V dropped 5 bases and J dropped 5; count of bases not matched to a gene: 20. Germline CDR1 reads SEHNR; CDR2 reads FQNEAQ (reference sequence). The CDR3 totals 19 residues. The CDR3 reads CASSPRQGAFGRNQETQYF. Written as DNA, the CDR3 is TGTGCCAGCAGCCCGAGACAGGGGGCTTTTGGACGGAATCAGGAGACCCAGTACTTC.

This chain connects TRBV9 to TRBJ2-1; TRBD2 aligns across 9 bases. After removal of 3 bases from V and 4 bases from J, the junction contained 5 bases not matched to a gene. Germline assignment: CDR1 SGDLS and CDR2 YYNGEE. The CDR3 totals 15 residues. The CDR3 DNA reads as TGTGCCAGCAGCGCGCGGACTAGCGATTACAATGAGCAGTTCTTC. It codes for CASSARTSDYNEQFF.

The chain is built from TRBV6-5 and TRBJ2-1; possibly TRBD1 for D (6 bases). CDR1 and CDR2 (germline): MNHEY, SVGAGI. Trimming left V 9 bases short and J 0 bases short, with 9 bases between. The CDR3 runs 13 residues. CDR3 DNA: TGTGCCAGTACGGACAGCTCCTACAATGAGCAGTTCTTC. It codes for CASTDSSYNEQFF.

J is TRBJ2-2 and V is TRBV9, with TRBD2 as a possible D gene (5 bases). Between the trimmed V and J ends, which lost 4 bases and 4 bases, there was a span of 14 bases. This CDR3 comprises 15 residues. Germline CDR1 and CDR2: SGDLS and YYNGEE. CDR3 sequence: CASSPQLGITGELFF. The CDR3 region has the DNA TGTGCCAGCAGCCCCCAACTAGGTATCACCGGGGAGCTGTTTTTT.

A few counts support this clone. The chain has TRBV5-4 and TRBJ1-1; 11 bases map to TRBD1. The CDR3 has 14 amino acids. Germline V lookup: CDR1 SGHNT, CDR2 YYREEE (reference sequence). V lost 9 bases, J lost 8 bases, and 12 bases stayed unmatched. DNA of the CDR3: TGTGCCACCCGGACAGGGGGCGCCTTTGGAGAAGCTTTCTTT. Protein product: CATRTGGAFGEAFF.

The chain combines TRBV27 with TRBJ1-6, with D perhaps matching TRBD1 (6 bases). The V and J ends lost 7 bases and 10 bases respectively, with 17 bases between them. CDR3 length equals 14 residues. Germline V gene lookup returns CDR1 MNHEY and CDR2 SMNVEV (reference sequence). The CDR3 loop is CASTRRGNWSPLHF. In DNA form, the CDR3 reads TGTGCCAGCACCCGCAGGGGAAATTGGTCACCCCTCCACTTT.

The rearrangement links TRBV28 to TRBJ2-7; TRBD1 is a possible D gene (5 bases). Germline CDR1 reads MDHEN; CDR2 reads SYDVKM. The V end lost 3 bases, the J end lost 1 base, and 7 bases lay between the germline ends. The CDR3 runs 13 residues. CDR3 loop: CASSFHRSYEQYF. The CDR3 nucleotides read TGTGCCAGCAGTTTTCACAGGTCCTACGAGCAGTACTTC.

The chain employs TRBV5-1 and TRBJ1-1; TRBD1 agrees at 9 bases. Germline trimming cut 7 bases from V and 5 bases from J; bases unmatched to any gene: 6. This CDR3 has 13 residues. CDR1 is SGHRS, CDR2 YFSETQ, per germline. The CDR3 here is CASGGQGRTEAFF. DNA for the CDR3: TGCGCCAGCGGTGGACAGGGGAGGACTGAAGCTTTCTTT.

This chain uses TRBV19 with TRBJ2-1, with D perhaps matching TRBD2 (5 bases). The germline V gene encodes CDR1 LNHDA and CDR2 SQIVND (reference sequence). CDR3 length: 15 amino acids. V lost 1 base and J lost 4, with 11 bases in between. Here the CDR3 reads CASSIAAVLYNEQFF. CDR3 DNA sequence: TGTGCCAGTAGTATAGCAGCGGTTTTATACAATGAGCAGTTCTTC.

The rearrangement joins TRBV27 to TRBJ2-1; 11 bases line up with TRBD2. Germline V gene data show CDR1 as MNHEY and CDR2 as SMNVEV (reference sequence). V dropped 4 bases and J dropped 2; count of bases not matched to a gene: 4. This CDR3 contains 16 residues. The CDR3 protein is CASSWGLAATYNEQFF. The CDR3 DNA is TGTGCCAGCAGTTGGGGACTAGCGGCTACCTACAATGAGCAGTTCTTC.

The genes are TRBV5-1 and TRBJ2-5, with 13 nucleotides matching TRBD2. Trimming took 2 bases from V and 3 from J; bases not matched to a gene: 4. The CDR3 sequence is 16 residues long. Germline loops: CDR1 SGHRS, CDR2 YFSETQ. The CDR3 DNA reads TGCGCCAGCAGCTTACTAGCGGGAGGGCCCGAAGAGACCCAGTACTTC. Its translation is CASSLLAGGPEETQYF.

The V gene is TRBV5-1, the J gene TRBJ2-1; 13 bases are shared with TRBD2. Germline loops: CDR1 SGHRS, CDR2 YFSETQ. The CDR3 totals 16 residues. The V and J ends lost 4 bases and 8 bases, in that order; junction bases with no gene match: 9. DNA for the CDR3: TGCGCCAGCAGCCGGGGACTAGCGGGAATTAGGGATGAGCAGTTCTTC. It is translated as CASSRGLAGIRDEQFF.

Written as DNA, the CDR3 is TGTGCCAGCAGCTTATCTGCCCTAGCGGAAGAGACCCAGTACTTC. This translates into CASSLSALAEETQYF. V usage is TRBV7-3 and J usage is TRBJ2-5; TRBD2 matches 7 bases. The CDR3 is 15 residues long. CDR1 is SGHTA and CDR2 is FQGTGA in the germline V gene. The trim removed 2 bases at V and 3 bases at J, leaving 6 bases unmatched.

The J gene is TRBJ1-1, the V gene TRBV6-5; D is unclear. Looked up from germline, CDR1 is MNHEY and CDR2 is SVGAGI. The CDR3 is made up of 13 amino acids. V gave up 2 bases and J gave up 5 bases, with 9 bases separating them. The CDR3 spells CASSYDEGTEAFF. The CDR3 DNA reads as TGTGCCAGCAGTTACGATGAGGGTACTGAAGCTTTCTTT.

This clone was detected only once. The chain is built from TRBV2 and TRBJ2-2, with 9 nucleotides matching TRBD1. CDR1 is SNHLY and CDR2 is FYNNEI in the germline V gene. Trimming at V came to 8 bases and at J to 3 bases, leaving 7 bases not matched to a gene. The CDR3 loop spans 15 amino acids. As DNA, the CDR3 is TGTGCCAGCGGGAGGGACAGGGCGGACACCGGGGAGCTGTTTTTT. This translates into CASGRDRADTGELFF.

This clone was observed a few times. The chain's CDR3 is CASSPYQAEEFRYGYTF. DNA for the CDR3: TGCGCCAGCAGCCCATATCAAGCCGAGGAGTTTAGGTATGGCTACACCTTC. J is TRBJ1-2 and V is TRBV4-1, with unresolved D. V lost 4 bases, J lost 5 bases, and 23 bases lay in between. In germline, CDR1 is MGHRA, CDR2 YSYEKL. The length of the CDR3 is 17 residues.

The rearrangement uses TRBV20-1 and TRBJ2-2, with TRBD2 matching 10 bases. The CDR3 extends over 15 amino acids. Looked up from germline, CDR1 is DFQATT and CDR2 is SNEGSKA (reference sequence). Trimming removed 3 bases from V and 2 bases from J; junction bases left unmatched: 3. The CDR3 region is CSASLAGDNTGELFF. The CDR3 region has the DNA TGCAGTGCTAGTCTAGCGGGAGATAACACCGGGGAGCTGTTTTTT.

Concerning this clone: Additional DNA sequences in this sample encode the identical CDR3. J is TRBJ2-7 and V is TRBV7-6; 10 nucleotides line up with TRBD2. The germline CDR1 and CDR2 sequences are SGHVS and FNYEAQ. CDR3 size: 15 residues. Trimming at V came to 4 bases and at J to 4 bases, leaving 7 bases not matched to a gene. CDR3 in amino acids: CASSYLAGEGYEQYF. Written as DNA, the CDR3 is TGTGCCAGCAGCTACCTAGCGGGAGAAGGTTACGAGCAGTACTTC.